This entry is about one TCR beta chain. V shed 4 bases and J shed 2 bases, with 8 bases lying between them. This CDR3 contains 13 residues. The germline V gene has CDR1 MDHEN and CDR2 SYDVKM. This sample was taken from a study of blood T cells in healthy people across ages. A second 7 to 11 cycle PCR used barcoded and J-beta primers. From the 5' RACE reads, TCRdb called clonotypes with MiXCR, one entry per CDR3 protein. The sample has roughly 1,100,000 distinct CDR3 sequences; under 30% are singletons. A further study also used this sample, focusing on T cells of mothers and their children.

Sequenced: blood. This receptor was taken from a girl aged 2 to 9 in good health. This chain uses TRBV28 with TRBJ1-2; no clear D gene. CDR3 loop: CASSSQTNYGYTF. Here the CDR3 DNA reads TGTGCCAGCAGTTCCCAGACAAACTATGGCTACACCTTC.